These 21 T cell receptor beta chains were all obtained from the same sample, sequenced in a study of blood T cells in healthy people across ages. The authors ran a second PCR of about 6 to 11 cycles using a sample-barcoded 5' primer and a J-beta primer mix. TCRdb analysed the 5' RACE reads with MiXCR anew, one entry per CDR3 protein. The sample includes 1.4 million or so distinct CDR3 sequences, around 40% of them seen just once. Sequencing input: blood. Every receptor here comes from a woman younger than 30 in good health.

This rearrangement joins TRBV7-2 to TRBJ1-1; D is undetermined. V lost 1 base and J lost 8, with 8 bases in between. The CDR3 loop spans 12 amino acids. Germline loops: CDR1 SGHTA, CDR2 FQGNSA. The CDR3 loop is CASSLVRQEAFF. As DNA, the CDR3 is TGTGCCAGCAGCTTAGTTCGTCAGGAAGCTTTCTTT. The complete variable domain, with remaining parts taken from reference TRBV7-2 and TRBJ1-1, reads GAGVSQSPSNKVTEKGKDVELRCDPISGHTALYWYRQSLGQGLEFLIYFQGNSAPDKSGLPSDRFSAERTGGSVSTLTIQRTQQEDSAVYLCASSLVRQEAFFGQGTRLTVV.

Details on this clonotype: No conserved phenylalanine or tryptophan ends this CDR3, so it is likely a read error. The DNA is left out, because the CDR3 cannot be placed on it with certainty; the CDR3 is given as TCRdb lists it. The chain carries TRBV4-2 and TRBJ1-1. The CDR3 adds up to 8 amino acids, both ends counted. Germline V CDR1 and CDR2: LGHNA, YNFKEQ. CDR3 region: CASSQDFV.

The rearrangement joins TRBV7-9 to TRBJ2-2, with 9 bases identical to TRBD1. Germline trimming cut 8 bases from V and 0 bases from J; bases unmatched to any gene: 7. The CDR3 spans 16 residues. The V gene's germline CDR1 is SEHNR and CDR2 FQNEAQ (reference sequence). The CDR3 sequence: CASPQGAGANTGELFF. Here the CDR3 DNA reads TGTGCCAGCCCACAGGGGGCAGGAGCGAACACCGGGGAGCTGTTTTTT.

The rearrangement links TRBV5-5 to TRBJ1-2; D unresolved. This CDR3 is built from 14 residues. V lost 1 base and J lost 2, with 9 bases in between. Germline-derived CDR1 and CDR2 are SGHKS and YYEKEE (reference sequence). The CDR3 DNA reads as TGTGCCAGCAGCTTGTTGGAGGAGAACTATGGCTACACCTTC. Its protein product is CASSLLEENYGYTF.

Here the CDR3 DNA reads TGCAGTGCCAATATACAGGGGGCGGAGGGCTACACCTTC. This translates into CSANIQGAEGYTF. The chain is built from TRBV20-1 and TRBJ1-2; 9 nucleotides align to TRBD1. After removal of 6 bases from V and 8 bases from J, the junction contained 10 bases not matched to a gene. The germline V gene encodes CDR1 DFQATT and CDR2 SNEGSKA (reference sequence). The CDR3 consists of 13 residues.

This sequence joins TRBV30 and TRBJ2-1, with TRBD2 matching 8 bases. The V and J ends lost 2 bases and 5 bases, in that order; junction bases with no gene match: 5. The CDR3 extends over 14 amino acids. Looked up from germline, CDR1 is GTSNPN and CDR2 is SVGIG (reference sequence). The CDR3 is CAWSSLAGHNEQFF. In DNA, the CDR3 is TGTGCCTGGAGTTCTCTAGCGGGTCACAATGAGCAGTTCTTC.

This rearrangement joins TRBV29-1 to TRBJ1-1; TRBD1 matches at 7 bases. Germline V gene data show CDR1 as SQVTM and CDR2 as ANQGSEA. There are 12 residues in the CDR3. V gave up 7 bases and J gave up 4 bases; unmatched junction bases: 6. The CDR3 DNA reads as TGCAGCGCAAACAGGGGCATCACTGAAGCTTTCTTT. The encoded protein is CSANRGITEAFF.

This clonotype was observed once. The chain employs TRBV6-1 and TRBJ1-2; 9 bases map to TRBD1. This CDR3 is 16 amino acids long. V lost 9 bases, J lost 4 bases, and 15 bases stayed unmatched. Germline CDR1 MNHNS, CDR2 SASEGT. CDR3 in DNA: TGTGCCAGTGGGACAGGGTCATTCCTGGGAAGCTATGGCTACACCTTC. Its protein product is CASGTGSFLGSYGYTF.

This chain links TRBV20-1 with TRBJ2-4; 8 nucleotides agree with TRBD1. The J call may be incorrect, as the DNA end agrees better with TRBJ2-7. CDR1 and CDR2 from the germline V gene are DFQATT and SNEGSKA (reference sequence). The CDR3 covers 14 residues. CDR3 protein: CSADPGQATYEQYF. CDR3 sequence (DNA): TGCAGTGCTGACCCGGGACAGGCAACCTACGAGCAGTACTTC.

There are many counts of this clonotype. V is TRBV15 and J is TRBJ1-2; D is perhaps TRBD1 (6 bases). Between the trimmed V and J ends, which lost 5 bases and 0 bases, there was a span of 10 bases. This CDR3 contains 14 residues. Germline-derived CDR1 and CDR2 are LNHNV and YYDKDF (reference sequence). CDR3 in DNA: TGTGCCACCAGCCGGACAGTAGCTAACTATGGCTACACCTTC. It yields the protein CATSRTVANYGYTF.

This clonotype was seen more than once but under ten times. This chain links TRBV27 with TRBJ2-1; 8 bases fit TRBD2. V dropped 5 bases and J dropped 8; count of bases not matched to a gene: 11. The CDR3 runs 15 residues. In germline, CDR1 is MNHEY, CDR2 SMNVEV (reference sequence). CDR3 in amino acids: CASSTLPGTRHEQFF. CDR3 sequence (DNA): TGTGCCAGCAGTACCCTACCCGGGACTAGACATGAGCAGTTCTTC.

The CDR3 nucleotides are TGTGCCAGCAGTTACTCCTGGGACTACAATGAGCAGTTCTTC. It yields the protein CASSYSWDYNEQFF. The chain carries TRBV6-2 or TRBV6-3 and TRBJ2-1, with D hard to call. The CDR3 sequence is 14 residues long. In germline, CDR1 is MNHEY, CDR2 SVGEGT. The V end was cut by 0 bases, the J end by 3 bases, with 6 bases between.

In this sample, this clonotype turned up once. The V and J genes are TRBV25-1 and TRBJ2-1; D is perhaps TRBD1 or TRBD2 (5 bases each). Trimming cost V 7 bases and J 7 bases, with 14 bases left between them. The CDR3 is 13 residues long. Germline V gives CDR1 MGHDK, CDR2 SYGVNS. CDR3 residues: CASMVGTGNEQFF. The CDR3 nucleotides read TGTGCCAGCATGGTCGGGACCGGTAATGAGCAGTTCTTC.

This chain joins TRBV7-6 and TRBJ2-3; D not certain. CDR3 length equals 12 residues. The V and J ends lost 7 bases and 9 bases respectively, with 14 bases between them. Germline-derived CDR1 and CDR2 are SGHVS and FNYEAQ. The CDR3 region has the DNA TGTGCCAGCATCTCGGCCCTCGGGACGCAGTATTTT. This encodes CASISALGTQYF.

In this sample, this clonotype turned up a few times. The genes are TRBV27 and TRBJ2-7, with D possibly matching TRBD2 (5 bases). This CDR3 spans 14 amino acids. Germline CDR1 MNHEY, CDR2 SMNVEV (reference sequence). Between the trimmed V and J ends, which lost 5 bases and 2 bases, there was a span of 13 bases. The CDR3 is CASSRGEAAYEQYF. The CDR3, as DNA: TGTGCCAGCAGTCGGGGAGAGGCCGCCTACGAGCAGTACTTC.

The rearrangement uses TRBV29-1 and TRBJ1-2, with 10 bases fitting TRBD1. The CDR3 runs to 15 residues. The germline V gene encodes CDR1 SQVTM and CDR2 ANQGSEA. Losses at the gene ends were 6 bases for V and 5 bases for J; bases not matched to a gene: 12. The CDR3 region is CSVSGTGEFGYGYTF. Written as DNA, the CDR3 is TGCAGCGTGTCCGGGACAGGGGAATTCGGGTATGGCTACACCTTC.

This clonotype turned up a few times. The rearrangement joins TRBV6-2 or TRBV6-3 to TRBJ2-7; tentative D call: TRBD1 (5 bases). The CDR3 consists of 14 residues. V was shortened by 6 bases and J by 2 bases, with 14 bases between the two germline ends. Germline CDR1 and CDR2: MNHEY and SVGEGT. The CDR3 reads CASRTGTPPYEQYF. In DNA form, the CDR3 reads TGTGCCAGCAGAACAGGTACCCCACCCTACGAGCAGTACTTC.

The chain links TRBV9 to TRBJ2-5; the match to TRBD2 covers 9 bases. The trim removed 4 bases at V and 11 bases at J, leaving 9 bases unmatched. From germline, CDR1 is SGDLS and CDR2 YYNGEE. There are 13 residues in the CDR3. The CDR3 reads CASSRGGADEQYF. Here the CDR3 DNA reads TGTGCCAGCAGCCGCGGGGGGGCCGATGAGCAGTACTTC.

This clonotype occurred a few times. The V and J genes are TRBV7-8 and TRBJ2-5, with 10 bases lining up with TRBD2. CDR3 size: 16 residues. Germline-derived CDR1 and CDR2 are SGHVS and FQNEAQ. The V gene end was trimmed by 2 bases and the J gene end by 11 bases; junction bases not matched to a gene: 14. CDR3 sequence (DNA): TGTGCCAGCAGCTTACTAGAGCGGGGGGGCTTCAATGAGCAGTACTTC. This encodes CASSLLERGGFNEQYF.

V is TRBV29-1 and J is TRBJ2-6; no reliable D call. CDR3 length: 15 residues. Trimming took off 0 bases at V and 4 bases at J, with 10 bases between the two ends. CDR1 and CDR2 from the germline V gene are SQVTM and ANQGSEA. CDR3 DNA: TGCAGCGTTGAAGATGTAGGGTCCGGGGCCAACGTCCTGACTTTC. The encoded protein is CSVEDVGSGANVLTF.

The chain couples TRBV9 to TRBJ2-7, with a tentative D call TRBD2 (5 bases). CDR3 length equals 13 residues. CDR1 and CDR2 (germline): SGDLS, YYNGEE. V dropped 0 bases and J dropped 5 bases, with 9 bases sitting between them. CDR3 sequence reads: CASSVVPSNEQYF. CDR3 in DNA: TGTGCCAGCAGCGTAGTTCCTAGCAACGAGCAGTACTTC.